This passage covers 27 T cell receptor beta chains from one sample sequenced in a study of memory CD4+ T cells and cytomegalovirus serostatus. Assay: immunoSEQ multiplex PCR; the TCRdb copy retains only in-frame clones and omits some. In the table there are 50,000 to 65,000 clones, about 80% of which are singletons. The sort gate was single viable CD3+CD4+CD8-CD45RO+ cells for memory CD4+ T cells. Sequenced input: memory CD4+ T cells from blood. These receptor sequences come from an adult in good health and CMV-seropositive.

In DNA form, the CDR3 reads TGTGCCAGCAGTACCCCCGGACTAGCGAGCTGGAGCTCCTACAATGAGCAGTTCTTC. This sequence encodes CASSTPGLASWSSYNEQFF. This chain joins TRBV27 and TRBJ2-1; 9 bases are shared with TRBD2. The trim removed 5 bases at V and 0 bases at J, leaving 14 bases unmatched. The CDR3 has 19 amino acids. Germline V gene data show CDR1 as MNHEY and CDR2 as SMNVEV (reference sequence).

The chain employs TRBV10-3 and TRBJ2-7; D unresolved. Trimming pared 1 base from V and 2 bases from J, leaving 3 bases between. Germline CDR1 and CDR2: ENHRY and SYGVKD. This CDR3 has 12 residues. The CDR3 loop is CAISELTYEQYF. The CDR3, as DNA: TGTGCCATCAGTGAGTTAACCTACGAGCAGTACTTC.

V usage is TRBV28 and J usage is TRBJ2-2; no reliable D call. This CDR3 has 15 amino acids. Per germline, CDR1 MDHEN and CDR2 SYDVKM. V was cut by 8 bases and J by 5 bases, with 18 bases left in between. The CDR3 spells CASHPAPFGTGELFF. CDR3 in DNA: TGTGCCAGCCATCCCGCGCCCTTCGGGACCGGGGAGCTGTTTTTT. Using reference TRBV28 and TRBJ2-2 for the parts outside the CDR3, the full variable domain is DVKVTQSSRYLVKRTGEKVFLECVQDMDHENMFWYRQDPGLGLRLIYFSYDVKMKEKGDIPEGYSVSREKKERFSLILESASTNQTSMYLCASHPAPFGTGELFFGEGSRLTVL.

The rearrangement joins TRBV5-4 to TRBJ2-2; 11 bases line up with TRBD2. Germline V gene sequence: CDR1 SGHNT, CDR2 YYREEE (reference sequence). V was pared by 4 bases and J by 1 base, with 3 bases of the junction left unmatched. There are 16 residues in the CDR3. The DNA of the CDR3 is TGTGCCAGCAGCCCCGGACTAGCGGGGAACACCGGGGAGCTGTTTTTT. Protein sequence: CASSPGLAGNTGELFF.

The chain recombines TRBV6-1 with TRBJ1-2; D remains unclear. With 6 bases removed from V and 2 bases from J, the gap between germline ends came to 10 bases. The germline gives CDR1 MNHNS, CDR2 SASEGT. The CDR3 consists of 13 residues. CDR3 loop: CASRPDGNYGYTF. The CDR3 DNA follows: TGTGCCAGCAGGCCGGACGGCAACTATGGCTACACCTTC.

This clone has just one count. V gene TRBV6-5 combines with J gene TRBJ2-3; TRBD2 matches at 10 bases. CDR1 and CDR2 from the germline V gene are MNHEY and SVGAGI. Losses at the gene ends were 6 bases for V and 6 bases for J; bases not matched to a gene: 6. This CDR3 is 14 amino acids long. The DNA of the CDR3 is TGTGCCAGCAGGCCTAGCGGGGGCGTTGATACGCAGTATTTT. Amino acids: CASRPSGGVDTQYF.

The V gene is TRBV7-9, the J gene TRBJ1-2; the match to TRBD1 covers 8 bases. Germline CDR1 reads SEHNR; CDR2 reads FQNEAQ (reference sequence). V dropped 4 bases and J dropped 6; count of bases not matched to a gene: 10. This CDR3 spans 15 amino acids. The CDR3 reads CASSSDLRTGHGYTF. CDR3 in DNA: TGTGCCAGCAGCTCCGATCTCCGGACAGGGCATGGCTACACCTTC.

The rearrangement joins TRBV7-8 to TRBJ1-1; D might be TRBD1 (5 bases). The CDR3 contains 14 residues. Trimming left V 3 bases short and J 4 bases short, with 12 bases between. Germline V gene data show CDR1 as SGHVS and CDR2 as FQNEAQ. CDR3 in amino acids: CASSFPGTFTEAFF. CDR3 coding DNA: TGTGCCAGCAGCTTTCCCGGGACCTTCACTGAAGCTTTCTTT. Drawing the rest from reference TRBV7-8 and TRBJ1-1, the complete variable domain is GAGVSQSPRYKVAKRGQDVALRCDPISGHVSLFWYQQALGQGPEFLTYFQNEAQLDKSGLPSDRFFAERPEGSVSTLKIQRTQQEDSAVYLCASSFPGTFTEAFFGQGTRLTVV.

J is TRBJ2-3 and V is TRBV5-5, with 11 bases identical to TRBD2. This CDR3 has 16 residues. Unmatched junction bases numbered 6, after V lost 1 base and J lost 5 bases. Germline values: CDR1 SGHKS, CDR2 YYEKEE (reference sequence). The CDR3 region is CASSLLASGRQDTQYF. The DNA of the CDR3 is TGTGCCAGCAGCTTGCTTGCTAGCGGGAGGCAAGATACGCAGTATTTT.

The rearrangement uses TRBV7-3 and TRBJ2-3; 11 nucleotides align to TRBD2. In germline, CDR1 is SGHTA, CDR2 FQGTGA. The CDR3 length is 14 residues. Trimming removed 2 bases from V and 7 bases from J; junction bases left unmatched: 2. The CDR3 DNA reads TGTGCCAGCAGCTTAGGGACTAGCGGAAATACGCAGTATTTT. Translating it yields CASSLGTSGNTQYF.

V usage is TRBV5-8 and J usage is TRBJ2-1; unclear D gene. Germline CDR1 reads SGHTS; CDR2 reads YDEGEE. Trimming took 2 bases from V and 4 from J, leaving 13 bases between them. The CDR3 extends over 15 amino acids. This chain's CDR3 is CASSFKHGPYNEQFF. The CDR3, as DNA: TGTGCCAGCAGCTTTAAACATGGACCTTACAATGAGCAGTTCTTC.

V usage is TRBV5-1 and J usage is TRBJ2-3; 10 bases align to TRBD1. Germline-derived CDR1 and CDR2 are SGHRS and YFSETQ. The V segment lost 4 bases and the J segment 3 bases; nucleotides outside the gene matches: 11. CDR3 length: 17 residues. DNA of the CDR3: TGCGCCAGCAGCCCGGGACAGGGGTTTACTTCGACAGATACGCAGTATTTT. This translates into CASSPGQGFTSTDTQYF.

This clone was observed a few times. The J gene is TRBJ2-2, the V gene TRBV27; no clear D gene. CDR1 and CDR2 from the germline V gene are MNHEY and SMNVEV (reference sequence). The ends were cut back, 0 bases at V and 5 bases at J, with 7 bases in the middle. CDR3 length: 14 residues. The CDR3 reads CASSLSALTGELFF. CDR3 bases: TGTGCCAGCAGTTTATCGGCCCTGACCGGGGAGCTGTTTTTT.

This clone was seen a handful of times. The chain couples TRBV2 to TRBJ1-2; D is perhaps TRBD1 (5 bases). The CDR3 is 13 amino acids. CDR1 is SNHLY, CDR2 FYNNEI, per germline. V shed 3 bases and J shed 8 bases, with 13 bases lying between them. Here the CDR3 reads CASSDEGLGGYTF. For the CDR3, the DNA is TGTGCCAGCAGTGACGAGGGGTTGGGAGGCTACACCTTC.

This clone appeared a single time. The chain combines TRBV2 with TRBJ2-2; TRBD2 aligns across 9 bases. Trimming cost V 11 bases and J 5 bases; bases outside gene matches: 12. Germline lookup yields CDR1 SNHLY and CDR2 FYNNEI. The CDR3 runs 15 residues. The CDR3 loop is CAVRGGGAFTGELFF. The CDR3, as DNA: TGTGCCGTCAGGGGCGGGGGGGCCTTTACCGGGGAGCTGTTTTTT.

This chain uses TRBV7-2 with TRBJ2-1, with TRBD2 matching over 10 bases. Germline loops: CDR1 SGHTA, CDR2 FQGNSA. The V gene end was trimmed by 1 base and the J gene end by 6 bases; junction bases not matched to a gene: 9. The CDR3 sequence is 17 residues long. The CDR3 region is CASSLERVGLAINEQFF. DNA of the CDR3: TGTGCCAGCAGCTTAGAAAGGGTGGGACTAGCGATCAATGAGCAGTTCTTC.

The chain recombines TRBV6-5 with TRBJ1-1, with a weak D call TRBD1 (5 bases). The length of the CDR3 is 14 residues. Germline V gene sequence: CDR1 MNHEY, CDR2 SVGAGI. Trimming stripped 8 bases from V and 4 bases from J, with 17 bases between. The CDR3 DNA reads as TGTGCCAGCCTCCTCGGGGGTAGGGGCACTGAAGCTTTCTTT. Its protein is CASLLGGRGTEAFF.

V is TRBV5-6 and J is TRBJ1-1; 8 bases align to TRBD1. The junction had 8 bases not matched to a gene; V was cut back by 2 bases and J by 5 bases. The CDR3 extends over 15 amino acids. Germline lookup yields CDR1 SGHDT and CDR2 YYEEEE. This chain's CDR3 is CASSFAAGGWTEAFF. The CDR3 DNA sequence: TGTGCCAGCAGCTTCGCGGCAGGGGGCTGGACTGAAGCTTTCTTT.

The chain carries TRBV29-1 and TRBJ2-5, with D hard to call. V lost 2 bases and J 5 bases, leaving 3 bases between the germline ends. Germline values: CDR1 SQVTM, CDR2 ANQGSEA. The length of the CDR3 is 10 residues. The CDR3 DNA is TGCAGCGTTGAATCGGAGACCCAGTACTTC. This gives the protein CSVESETQYF.

The chain couples TRBV14 to TRBJ2-2; TRBD1 matches 9 bases. After removal of 6 bases from V and 10 bases from J, the junction contained 6 bases not matched to a gene. The CDR3 is 13 residues long. The V gene's germline CDR1 is SGHDN and CDR2 FVKESK. CDR3 DNA sequence: TGTGCCAGCAGACGGACAGGGGATGCGGAGCTGTTTTTT. Encoded protein: CASRRTGDAELFF.

The V gene is TRBV7-2, the J gene TRBJ2-1, with 14 bases matching TRBD2. Trimming at V came to 5 bases and at J to 3 bases, leaving 6 bases not matched to a gene. Germline lookup yields CDR1 SGHTA and CDR2 FQGNSA. The CDR3 is 17 residues long. The CDR3 loop is CASSTRLAGGLYNEQFF. Here the CDR3 DNA reads TGTGCCAGCAGCACCCGACTAGCGGGGGGGCTCTACAATGAGCAGTTCTTC.

V gene TRBV7-3 combines with J gene TRBJ2-1, with 9 bases fitting TRBD1. There are 15 residues in the CDR3. Germline CDR1 SGHTA, CDR2 FQGTGA. V trimming: 3 bases; J trimming: 9 bases; junction bases outside the gene matches: 9. The CDR3 DNA is TGTGCCAGCAGCTTGATGGACAGGGGTTTTTCTGAGCAGTTCTTC. Encoded protein: CASSLMDRGFSEQFF.

J is TRBJ1-6 and V is TRBV7-2, with a tentative D call TRBD1 (6 bases). V lost 2 bases to trimming and J lost 10 bases, with 12 bases between them. CDR3 size: 14 residues. Germline V gene sequence: CDR1 SGHTA, CDR2 FQGNSA. CDR3 amino acids: CASSLYRVGSPLHF. The DNA of the CDR3 is TGTGCCAGCAGCTTATACAGGGTAGGCTCACCCCTCCACTTT.

The V call is TRBV4-2, the J call TRBJ2-1, with 9 bases matching TRBD2. This CDR3 has 17 residues. Germline CDR1 and CDR2: LGHNA and YNFKEQ. Trimming took 3 bases from V and 8 from J; bases not matched to a gene: 14. CDR3 in amino acids: CASSHGSPWLAGYEQFF. The CDR3, as DNA: TGTGCCAGCAGCCATGGATCCCCGTGGCTAGCGGGATATGAGCAGTTCTTC.

The chain combines TRBV5-4 with TRBJ1-4; D remains ambiguous. This CDR3 is built from 14 residues. The germline V gene encodes CDR1 SGHNT and CDR2 YYREEE (reference sequence). Trimming removed 4 bases at V and 4 bases at J, with 11 bases between. The CDR3 region is CASSESRLNEKLFF. For the CDR3, the DNA is TGTGCCAGCAGCGAGTCCCGTCTTAATGAAAAACTGTTTTTT.

This clone was counted between two and nine times. The rearrangement links TRBV7-6 to TRBJ2-7, with TRBD2 matching over 14 bases. The germline CDR1 and CDR2 sequences are SGHVS and FNYEAQ. The CDR3 consists of 17 residues. V trimming: 1 base; J trimming: 6 bases; junction bases outside the gene matches: 8. DNA for the CDR3: TGTGCCAGCAGCTTAGTTAGCCAGGGACTAGCGGGAGTCGAGCAGTACTTC. Protein sequence: CASSLVSQGLAGVEQYF.

The rearrangement joins TRBV11-1 to TRBJ2-7; TRBD1 or TRBD2 may be the D gene (6 bases each). This CDR3 has 13 amino acids. Germline values: CDR1 SGHAT, CDR2 FQDESV (reference sequence). V was pared by 0 bases and J by 7 bases, with 10 bases between. The CDR3 DNA reads as TGTGCCAGCAGCTTAGCCGTAGGGGGGGAGCAGTACTTC. This gives the protein CASSLAVGGEQYF. The whole variable domain, filled in from reference TRBV11-1 and TRBJ2-7, reads EAEVAQSPRYKITEKSQAVAFWCDPISGHATLYWYRQILGQGPELLVQFQDESVVDDSQLPKDRFSAERLKGVDSTLKIQPAELGDSAMYLCASSLAVGGEQYFGPGTRLTVT.